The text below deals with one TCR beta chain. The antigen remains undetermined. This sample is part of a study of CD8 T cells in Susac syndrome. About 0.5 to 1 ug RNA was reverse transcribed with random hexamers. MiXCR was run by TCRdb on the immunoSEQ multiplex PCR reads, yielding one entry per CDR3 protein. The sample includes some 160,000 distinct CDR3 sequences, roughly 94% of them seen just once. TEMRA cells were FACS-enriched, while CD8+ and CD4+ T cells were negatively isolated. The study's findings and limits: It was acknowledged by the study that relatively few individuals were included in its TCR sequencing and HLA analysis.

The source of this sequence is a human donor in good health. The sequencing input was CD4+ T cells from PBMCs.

The CDR3: CASRTSGGEQYF. For the CDR3, the DNA is TGTGCCTCACGAACAAGCGGAGGCGAGCAGTACTTC. This sequence joins TRBV27 and TRBJ2-7, with D tentatively TRBD2 (5 bases). Per the germline V gene, CDR1 is MNHEY and CDR2 is SMNVEV (reference sequence). Trimming stripped 11 bases from V and 6 bases from J, with 17 bases between. The CDR3 contains 12 residues.